This TCR beta chain was recovered during a study of blood T cells in healthy people across ages. This clonotype was observed at least ten times. Then a second PCR, running roughly 7 to 11 cycles, was carried out with a sample-barcoded 5' primer and a J-beta primer mix. TCRdb reanalysed the 5' RACE reads using MiXCR and keeps one entry per CDR3 protein. Here the sample spans over a million distinct CDR3 sequences, about 40% being singletons. Trimming took off 5 bases at V and 4 bases at J, with 15 bases between the two ends. Germline V gene lookup returns CDR1 SGHDN and CDR2 FVKESK. The CDR3 consists of 14 residues.

This chain connects TRBV14 to TRBJ2-7, with a possible D match to TRBD2 (6 bases). The source material was blood. The receptor's source is a woman aged 18-30 years in good health. The CDR3, as DNA: TGTGCCAGCAGCTTGGGACTTTTTACATACGAGCAGTACTTC. It translates to CASSLGLFTYEQYF.